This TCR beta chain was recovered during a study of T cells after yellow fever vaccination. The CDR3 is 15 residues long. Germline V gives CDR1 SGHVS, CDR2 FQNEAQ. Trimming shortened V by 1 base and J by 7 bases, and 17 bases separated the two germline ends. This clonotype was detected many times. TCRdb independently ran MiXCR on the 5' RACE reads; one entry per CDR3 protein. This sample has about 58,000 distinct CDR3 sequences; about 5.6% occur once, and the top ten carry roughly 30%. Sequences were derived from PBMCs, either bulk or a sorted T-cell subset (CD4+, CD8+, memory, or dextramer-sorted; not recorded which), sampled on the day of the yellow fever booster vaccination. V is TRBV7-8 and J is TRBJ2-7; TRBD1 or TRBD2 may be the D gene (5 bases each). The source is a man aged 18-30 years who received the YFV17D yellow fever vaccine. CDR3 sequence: CASSLVFRDAREQYF. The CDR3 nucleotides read TGTGCCAGCAGCTTAGTATTCCGGGACGCGAGGGAGCAGTACTTC.